This T cell receptor (beta chain) was recovered during a study of CD8+ T cells in alopecia areata. TCR sequencing used cDNA made by reverse transcription of extracted RNA. The assay was immunoSEQ multiplex PCR, and TCRdb's table has in-frame clones only and misses some. The sample records about 200,000 clones, 45% to 70% being singletons. V lost 1 base to trimming and J lost 7 bases, with 8 bases between them. Germline V gives CDR1 MGHRA, CDR2 YSYEKL. This CDR3 region has 12 residues. Sorted populations comprised CD4+ and CD8+ T cells obtained from PBMCs. Sequencing used CD8+ T cells sorted from blood. The chain combines TRBV4-1 with TRBJ2-7, with D unclear. The sequence was collected from a human donor in good health. The CDR3 DNA reads TGCGCCAGCAGCCAAGTCCCGAAGGAGCAGTACTTC. Encoded protein: CASSQVPKEQYF.